This is a list of T cell receptor beta chains from one sample in a study of vaccination and CD4 T cells after COVID-19. Their target antigens are unknown. TCRdb re-derived calls from the PCR reads in MiXCR, one entry per CDR3 protein. Among 20,000 to 25,000 distinct CDR3 sequences listed, 55% to 65% were seen once. The material sequenced was CD4+ T cells from blood, cultured in vitro, taken before SARS-CoV-2 vaccination. Receptor source: a human donor who received a COVID-19 vaccine. Both conserved end residues are part of each CDR3. D genes are given only for firm matches. Rows may omit the clone size; those that give it use once, few, many or a size class.

CDR3	DNA	J	size	D	V
CSARGGLAGALRETQYF	TGCAGTGCTAGGGGGGGTCTAGCGGGGGCCTTGAGGGAGACCCAGTACTTC	TRBJ2-5	NA	TRBD2	TRBV20-1
CASSYGAQIRKGSYEQYF	TGTGCCAGCAGTTATGGGGCACAAATACGAAAGGGGTCCTACGAGCAGTACTTC	TRBJ2-7	NA	NA	TRBV6-5
CASSLGVSYEQYF	TGTGCCAGCAGCTTAGGGGTCTCCTACGAGCAGTACTTC	TRBJ2-7	NA	NA	TRBV7-2
CAWSPRTRAAQETQYF	TGTGCCTGGAGTCCCCGGACCCGTGCAGCACAAGAGACCCAGTACTTC	TRBJ2-5	few	NA	TRBV30
CASSTGQATNEKLFF	TGTGCCAGTAGTACCGGACAGGCAACTAATGAAAAACTGTTTTTT	TRBJ1-4	NA	TRBD1	TRBV19
CASSPRDRSNSPLHF	TGTGCCAGCAGTCCTCGGGACAGGAGTAATTCACCCCTCCACTTT	TRBJ1-6	NA	TRBD1	TRBV27
CSARTVFQETQYF	TGCAGTGCTAGAACGGTTTTCCAAGAGACCCAGTACTTC	TRBJ2-5	NA	NA	TRBV20-1
CASSLTGIGAEAFF	TGCGCCAGCAGCTTGACAGGGATTGGCGCTGAAGCTTTCTTT	TRBJ1-1	NA	NA	TRBV5-1
CASSSWAGESNSPLHF	TGCGCCAGCAGCTCCTGGGCAGGGGAGAGTAATTCACCCCTCCACTTT	TRBJ1-6	NA	NA	TRBV5-1
CAWSVYRTNYGYTF	TGTGCCTGGAGTGTATACAGAACTAACTATGGCTACACCTTC	TRBJ1-2	few	NA	TRBV30
CAISERGGGQGTYNEQFF	TGTGCCATCAGTGAGAGGGGGGGTGGACAGGGAACGTACAATGAGCAGTTCTTC	TRBJ2-1	NA	NA	TRBV10-3
CSARGGEDYEQYF	TGCAGTGCTAGAGGGGGGGAAGACTACGAGCAGTACTTC	TRBJ2-7	NA	NA	TRBV20-1
CASSALAGAYNEQFF	TGTGCCAGCAGTGCGCTAGCGGGGGCATACAATGAGCAGTTCTTC	TRBJ2-1	few	TRBD2	TRBV2
CASSFLDRGGDGYTF	TGTGCCAGCAGCTTCCTGGACAGGGGTGGGGATGGCTACACCTTC	TRBJ1-2	NA	TRBD1	TRBV5-4
CAISESKDRAIRSGQPQHF	TGTGCCATCAGTGAGTCGAAGGACAGGGCTATTCGGTCCGGTCAGCCCCAGCATTTT	TRBJ1-5	NA	TRBD1	TRBV10-3
CASSLGHRGREKLFF	TGTGCCAGCAGCTTAGGTCACAGGGGTCGGGAAAAACTGTTTTTT	TRBJ1-4	NA	TRBD1	TRBV7-2
CASSPNRGQDSPLHF	TGTGCCAGCTCACCGAACAGGGGGCAGGATTCACCCCTCCACTTT	TRBJ1-6	NA	TRBD1	TRBV18
CASSLVRSGRTGELFF	TGCGCCAGCAGCTTGGTAAGGTCAGGGAGAACCGGGGAGCTGTTTTTT	TRBJ2-2	once	NA	TRBV5-1
CATSRTSGGVKGETQYF	TGTGCCACCAGCAGGACTAGCGGGGGGGTAAAAGGAGAGACCCAGTACTTC	TRBJ2-5	NA	TRBD2	TRBV15
CASTREGYTEAFF	TGTGCCAGTACGAGGGAAGGGTACACTGAAGCTTTCTTT	TRBJ1-1	few	NA	TRBV2
CASSSPRTGPGSGANVLTF	TGTGCCAGCAGCTCCCCCAGGACAGGGCCAGGATCTGGGGCCAACGTCCTGACTTTC	TRBJ2-6	NA	TRBD1	TRBV25-1
CASSTQGNFGETQYF	TGTGCCAGCAGCACACAGGGAAACTTCGGGGAGACCCAGTACTTC	TRBJ2-5	few	NA	TRBV5-4
CASSGDRFNQPQHF	TGTGCCAGCAGTGGGGACAGGTTCAATCAGCCCCAGCATTTT	TRBJ1-5	NA	TRBD1	TRBV2